This note documents a single T cell receptor (beta chain) sequence. This record comes from a study of shared clonotypes between healthy human individuals. Study context: The donor group consisted of a couple of women and a few men, aged 18 to 49.

From CD4+ cells came CD45RA+ naive and CD45RA-negative memory subsets. This CDR3 spans 16 amino acids. Germline lookup yields CDR1 SGHVS and CDR2 FQNEAQ. With V trimmed by 4 bases and J by 2 bases, 8 bases remained unmatched. TCRdb's copy holds only in-frame clones and misses some; the assay was immunoSEQ multiplex PCR. The table includes some 980,000 clones, 76% detected once. Material for sequencing was memory CD4+ T cells sorted from blood. Sample subset: CD45RA-negative fraction. The rearrangement joins TRBV7-8 to TRBJ2-5; TRBD1 matches 9 bases. The TCR sequence derives from a man aged 18 to 30 in good health. For the CDR3, the DNA is TGTGCCAGCAGCTCTGGGCCGACAGGGGGGCAAGAGACCCAGTACTTC. Translated, it gives CASSSGPTGGQETQYF.